One T cell receptor beta chain is described in this entry. Its antigen is not known. This entry belongs to a study of cytomegalovirus exposure and HLA in healthy donors. Findings and limits, study-wide: HLA alleles were associated with around 17,000 TCR beta sequences in a later analysis at 0.05 false discovery rate.

The PCR was carried out with 60 Vbeta primers and 13 Jbeta primers. The protocol was immunoSEQ multiplex PCR, while the TCRdb copy is restricted to in-frame clones and leaves out a portion. Of over 150,000 clones detected, approximately 74% appear once; the ten largest clones hold 2.8%. Material for sequencing was PBMCs. This sequence was found in a woman aged 25-40 years in good health and CMV-seronegative.

CDR3 sequence reads: CASSPSTGRETQYF. CDR3 nucleotides: TGTGCCAGCTCACCATCGACAGGGCGAGAGACCCAGTACTTC. This rearrangement joins TRBV18 to TRBJ2-5; 7 nucleotides align to TRBD1. The CDR3 has 14 residues. Germline V gene lookup returns CDR1 KGHSH and CDR2 LQKENI. V trimming: 2 bases; J trimming: 4 bases; junction bases outside the gene matches: 4.